This entry concerns a single T cell receptor (beta chain). This sample is drawn from a study of preoperative IRX-2 immunotherapy in early breast cancer. The sample's treatment: preoperative locoregional IRX-2 cytokine immunotherapy. Samples came from a phase Ib trial of preoperative locoregional IRX-2 cytokine immunotherapy. V lost 6 bases to trimming and J lost 6 bases, with 19 bases between them. The CDR3 extends over 15 amino acids. Some clones are missing from TCRdb's copy, which holds only in-frame ones; the method was immunoSEQ multiplex PCR. The repertoire has tens of thousands of clones, 82% of them found once; the top ten carry around 3.1%.

The rearrangement joins TRBV23-1 to TRBJ2-3, with unresolved D. TRBV23-1 is classed as an ORF, of uncertain function. This TCR derives from a human donor with breast cancer. This specimen was collected from a patient treated with IRX-2 immunotherapy. CDR3 sequence (DNA): TGCGCCAGCAGCGTGGTTATGACGACCTCGGATACGCAGTATTTT. It yields the protein CASSVVMTTSDTQYF.